This passage covers 5 T cell receptor beta chains from one sample sequenced in a study of Tregs in tolerant kidney transplant recipients. Some clones are missing from TCRdb's copy, which holds only in-frame ones; the method was immunoSEQ multiplex PCR. The sample shows about 240,000 clones, around 82% of them seen only once. The sample comprised CD4+ T cells from blood. These receptors were taken from a human donor in good health.

The V and J genes are TRBV18 and TRBJ1-2, with D tentatively TRBD1 (5 bases). The CDR3 is 13 amino acids. V gave up 3 bases and J gave up 7 bases, with 12 bases separating them. Germline CDR1 reads KGHSH; CDR2 reads LQKENI. This CDR3 reads CASSPQGGGGYTF. The CDR3 DNA is TGTGCCAGCTCACCCCAGGGAGGCGGTGGCTACACCTTC. The variable domain in full, completed from reference TRBV18 and TRBJ1-2, reads NAGVMQNPRHLVRRRGQEARLRCSPMKGHSHVYWYRQLPEEGLKFMVYLQKENIIDESGMPKERFSAEFPKEGPSILRIQQVVRGDSAAYFCASSPQGGGGYTFGSGTRLTVV.

This clone appeared once. The rearrangement joins TRBV29-1 to TRBJ1-5; no reliable D call. Germline CDR1 is SQVTM and CDR2 is ANQGSEA. There are 12 residues in the CDR3. Trimming left V 5 bases short and J 4 bases short, with 9 bases between. CDR3 DNA sequence: TGCAGCGTTACAAGGGATAATCAGCCCCAGCATTTT. Translation: CSVTRDNQPQHF.

This chain links TRBV30 with TRBJ1-2; no clear D gene. This CDR3 is 11 amino acids long. Germline values: CDR1 GTSNPN, CDR2 SVGIG (reference sequence). V gave up 3 bases and J gave up 4 bases, with 6 bases separating them. CDR3 protein: CAWRFSYGYTF. CDR3 nucleotides: TGTGCCTGGAGGTTCTCCTATGGCTACACCTTC. Combining the CDR3 with reference TRBV30 and TRBJ1-2 gives the whole variable domain SQTIHQWPATLVQPVGSPLSLECTVEGTSNPNLYWYRQAAGRGLQLLFYSVGIGQISSEVPQNLSASRPQDRQFILSSKKLLLSDSGFYLCAWRFSYGYTFGSGTRLTVV.

The J gene is TRBJ1-2, the V gene TRBV7-2; D not certain. Germline CDR1 is SGHTA and CDR2 is FQGNSA. Trimming pared 0 bases from V and 2 bases from J, leaving 7 bases between. This CDR3 spans 14 amino acids. CDR3 nucleotides: TGTGCCAGCAGCTTAGCGCTGGCAAACTATGGCTACACCTTC. This codes for CASSLALANYGYTF. Filled out from reference TRBV7-2 and TRBJ1-2, the complete variable domain reads GAGVSQSPSNKVTEKGKDVELRCDPISGHTALYWYRQSLGQGLEFLIYFQGNSAPDKSGLPSDRFSAERTGGSVSTLTIQRTQQEDSAVYLCASSLALANYGYTFGSGTRLTVV.

This rearrangement joins TRBV6-6 to TRBJ1-5; D is possibly TRBD1 (6 bases). There are 15 residues in the CDR3. Trimming left V 6 bases short and J 2 bases short, with 14 bases between. The germline V gene encodes CDR1 MNHNY and CDR2 SVGAGI (reference sequence). In DNA, the CDR3 is TGTGCCAGCAGCCGAGATTCAGGGGGCAATCAGCCCCAGCATTTT. Protein: CASSRDSGGNQPQHF.